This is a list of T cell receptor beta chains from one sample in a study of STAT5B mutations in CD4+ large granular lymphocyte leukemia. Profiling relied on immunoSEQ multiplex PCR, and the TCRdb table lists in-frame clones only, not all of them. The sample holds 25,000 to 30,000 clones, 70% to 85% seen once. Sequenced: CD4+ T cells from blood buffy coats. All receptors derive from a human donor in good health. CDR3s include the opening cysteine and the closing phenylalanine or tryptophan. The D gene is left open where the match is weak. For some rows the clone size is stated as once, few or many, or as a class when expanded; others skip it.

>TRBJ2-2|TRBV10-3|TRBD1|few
TGTGCCATCAGCGACAGGGATGACACCGGGGAGCTGTTTTTT
CAISDRDDTGELFF
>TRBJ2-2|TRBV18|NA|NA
TGTGCCAGCTCACCCGAGGGCACCGGGGAGCTGTTTTTT
CASSPEGTGELFF
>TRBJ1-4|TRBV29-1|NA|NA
TGCAGCGGGGGGGCTGGAGATGAAAAACTGTTTTTT
CSGGAGDEKLFF
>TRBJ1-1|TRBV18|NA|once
TGTGCCAGCTCACCAGACAGATTGAACACTGAAGCTTTCTTT
CASSPDRLNTEAFF
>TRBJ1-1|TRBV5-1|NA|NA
TGCGCCAGCAGCTTGAGGTCTGGAAAAACGAACACTGAAGCTTTCTTT
CASSLRSGKTNTEAFF
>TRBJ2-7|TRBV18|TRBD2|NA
TGTGCCAGCTCAACTAGCGGGGGGCCTCACGAGCAGTACTTC
CASSTSGGPHEQYF
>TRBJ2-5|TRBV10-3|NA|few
TGTGCCATCAGTGCGGGACAACAAGAGACCCAGTACTTC
CAISAGQQETQYF
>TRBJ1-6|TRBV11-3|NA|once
TGTGCCAGCAGCTTAGATCCCCATTCACCCCTCCACTTT
CASSLDPHSPLHF
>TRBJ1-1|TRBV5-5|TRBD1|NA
TGTGCCAGCAGCTTGGATGCAGGGGGGAACACTGAAGCTTTCTTT
CASSLDAGGNTEAFF
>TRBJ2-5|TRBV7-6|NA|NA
TGTGCCAGCAGCTTCAGGAGGGGAGTGGGCCAAGAGACCCAGTACTTC
CASSFRRGVGQETQYF
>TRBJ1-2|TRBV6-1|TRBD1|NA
TGTGCCAGCAACCACAGGGGGCCGTCTCCTGGCTACACCTTC
CASNHRGPSPGYTF
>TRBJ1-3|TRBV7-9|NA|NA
TGTGCCAGCACCCTGGGGATCTCTGGAAACACCATATATTTT
CASTLGISGNTIYF
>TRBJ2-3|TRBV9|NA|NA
TGTGCCAGCAGCGTAGAGTTAAGAGCATCAGATACGCAGTATTTT
CASSVELRASDTQYF
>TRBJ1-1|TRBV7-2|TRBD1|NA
TGTGCCAGCAGCTTATTGACAGGGGTGGGGACTGAAGCTTTCTTT
CASSLLTGVGTEAFF
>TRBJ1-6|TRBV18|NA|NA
TGTGCCAGCTCACCGACAGTATTAGGATCACCCCTCCACTTT
CASSPTVLGSPLHF
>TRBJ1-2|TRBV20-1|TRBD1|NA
TGCAGTGCTCGGACAGGAGGTGGCTACACCTTC
CSARTGGGYTF
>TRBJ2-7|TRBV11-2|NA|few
TGTGCCAGTCAACGCTCAAGTGGGGTCTCCCTCTACGAGCAGTACTTC
CASQRSSGVSLYEQYF
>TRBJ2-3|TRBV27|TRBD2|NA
TGTGCCAGCAGTCCCCCGGGGGGGACAGATACGCAGTATTTT
CASSPPGGTDTQYF
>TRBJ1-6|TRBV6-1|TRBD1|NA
TGTGCCAGCAGTGAACTGGAGGGGGCTAGTTCAAATTCACCCCTCCACTTT
CASSELEGASSNSPLHF
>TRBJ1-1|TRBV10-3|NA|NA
TGTGCCATCAGTGAGAGGAGGGAAGGTGTGAACACTGAAGCTTTCTTT
CAISERREGVNTEAFF
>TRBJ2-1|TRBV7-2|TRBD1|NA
TGTGCCAGCAGCTTAGTCTCCAGGGGGCCCTACAATGAGCAGTTCTTC
CASSLVSRGPYNEQFF
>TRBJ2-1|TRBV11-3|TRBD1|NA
TGTGCCAGCAGCTTAGGAGGACAGGGCCCCTACAATGAGCAGTTCTTC
CASSLGGQGPYNEQFF
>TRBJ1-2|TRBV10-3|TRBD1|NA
TGTGCCATCAGGGGGGACAGTATCCCGAACTATGGCTACACCTTC
CAIRGDSIPNYGYTF
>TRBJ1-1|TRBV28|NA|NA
TGTGCCAGCAGTTTATATCGGGGTACTGAAGCTTTCTTT
CASSLYRGTEAFF
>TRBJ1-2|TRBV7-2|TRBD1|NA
TGTGCCAGCAGCTTGACAGGGGGCGCGGACTATGGCTACACCTTC
CASSLTGGADYGYTF
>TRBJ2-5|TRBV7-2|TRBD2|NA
TGTGCCTCGGCGGCGGGGGGGCGAGAGACCCAGTACTTC
CASAAGGRETQYF
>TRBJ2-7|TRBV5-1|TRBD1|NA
TGCGCCAGCACCCGGGGGGACAGGGCATTCTACGAGCAGTACTTC
CASTRGDRAFYEQYF
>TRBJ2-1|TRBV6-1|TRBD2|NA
TGTGCCAGCAGTGAACCCCCTTTGGGGGGGTACAATGAGCAGTTCTTC
CASSEPPLGGYNEQFF
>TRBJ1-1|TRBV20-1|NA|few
TGCAGTGGACGAATGGGCACTGAAGCTTTCTTT
CSGRMGTEAFF
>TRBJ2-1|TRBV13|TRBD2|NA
TGTGCCAGCAGCTTAATTGGGAGGGCCCTCAATGAGCAGTTCTTC
CASSLIGRALNEQFF
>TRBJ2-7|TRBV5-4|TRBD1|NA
TGTGCCAGCAGCTTGGACAGGGGTCACGAGCAGTACTTC
CASSLDRGHEQYF
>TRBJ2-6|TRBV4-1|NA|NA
TGCGCCAGCAGCCAAAGAACTGGGTGGGAGGATTCTGGCGTCCTGACTTTC
CASSQRTGWEDSGVLTF
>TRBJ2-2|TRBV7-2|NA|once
TGTGCCAGCACCCCCGGACAGACGAACACCGGGGAGCTGTTTTTT
CASTPGQTNTGELFF
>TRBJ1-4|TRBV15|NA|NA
TGTGCCACCAGCAGGGGGGGGGTTAATGAAAAACTGTTTTTT
CATSRGGVNEKLFF
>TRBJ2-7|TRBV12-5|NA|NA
TGTGCTAGTGGCTCGACTGGCTCCTACGAGCAGTACTTC
CASGSTGSYEQYF
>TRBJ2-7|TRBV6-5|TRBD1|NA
TGTGCCAGCAGTTACTCGAGGGACAGTCCATACGAGCAGTACTTC
CASSYSRDSPYEQYF
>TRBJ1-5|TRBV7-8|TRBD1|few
TGTGCCAGCAGCTTTGTGCGACAGGGCGATTATTCCAATCAGCCCCAGCATTTT
CASSFVRQGDYSNQPQHF
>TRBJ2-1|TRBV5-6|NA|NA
TGTGCCAGCAGCTTACTTCGCGGGGGCGCGGATCTCCGGAGCGATGAGCAGTTCTTC
CASSLLRGGADLRSDEQFF
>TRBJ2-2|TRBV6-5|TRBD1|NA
TGTGCCAGCAGGGGGACAGGGAACACCGGGGAGCTGTTTTTT
CASRGTGNTGELFF
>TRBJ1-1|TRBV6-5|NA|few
TGTGCCAGCAGTCCCCTGGGTCCGACGATAGCTTTCTTT
CASSPLGPTIAFF
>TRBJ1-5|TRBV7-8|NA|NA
TGTGCCAGCAGCTTGTACAGGGATCAGCCCCAGCATTTT
CASSLYRDQPQHF
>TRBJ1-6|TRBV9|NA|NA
TGTGCCAGCAGCGTCGAAACAGGGCCCCACTATAATTCACCCCTCCACTTT
CASSVETGPHYNSPLHF
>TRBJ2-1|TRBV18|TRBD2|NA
TGTGCCAGCTCAGACTCCTCTAGCGGGAGCTCCTACAATGAGCAGTTCTTC
CASSDSSSGSSYNEQFF
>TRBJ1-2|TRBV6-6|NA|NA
TGTGCCAGCACCTCCGGGACTGAGTATGGCTACACCTTC
CASTSGTEYGYTF
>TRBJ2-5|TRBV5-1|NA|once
TGCGCCAGCAGCCGGCAGGGGCGAGGGGAGCAGTACTTC
CASSRQGRGEQYF
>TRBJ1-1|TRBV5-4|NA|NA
TGTGCCAGCAGCTACAGTTCGATGAACACTGAAGCTTTCTTT
CASSYSSMNTEAFF
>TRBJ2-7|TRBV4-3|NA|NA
TGCGCCAGCAGCCAAGGTCGAGTGGGGAACGGGTACGAGCAGTACTTC
CASSQGRVGNGYEQYF
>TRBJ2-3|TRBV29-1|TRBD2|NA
TGCAGCGTTGTTTGGGGGGGTGATACGCAGTATTTT
CSVVWGGDTQYF
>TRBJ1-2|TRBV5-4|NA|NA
TGTGCCAGCACCCCCTTAGGGGCCGAAGGCTACACCTTC
CASTPLGAEGYTF
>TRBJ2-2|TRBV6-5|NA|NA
TGTGCCAGCAGTCAAATTAGCGGCGGAACCGGGGAGCTGTTTTTT
CASSQISGGTGELFF
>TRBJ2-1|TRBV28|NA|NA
TGTGCCAGCAGCCCCGACCGGGGCTCGTACAATGAGCAGTTCTTC
CASSPDRGSYNEQFF
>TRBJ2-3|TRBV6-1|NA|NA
TGTGCCAGCAGCCCCGGACCCAGCACAGATACGCAGTATTTT
CASSPGPSTDTQYF
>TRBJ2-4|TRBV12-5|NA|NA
TGTGCTAGTGGTTTGGCCTCACACCAAAACATTCAGTACTTC
CASGLASHQNIQYF
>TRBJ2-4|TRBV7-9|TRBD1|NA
TGTGCCAGCAGCGCCGGACAGGGCGAAAACATTCAGTACTTC
CASSAGQGENIQYF